These 19 T cell receptor beta chains came from one sample sequenced in a study of neurological immune-mediated disorders. One entry per CDR3 protein, called by TCRdb with MiXCR from the 5' RACE reads. The sample lists about 74,000 distinct CDR3 sequences, less than 5.5% seen once, with less than 7.5% in the top ten. The sequenced material came from PBMCs. The source is a young man with multiple sclerosis.

This clonotype was counted only a few times. The CDR3 carries no conserved terminal phenylalanine or tryptophan, so it likely arises from a read error. The chain links TRBV3-1 to TRBJ2-6, with 8 bases lining up with TRBD2. V dropped 2 bases and J dropped 7; count of bases not matched to a gene: 1. CDR1 and CDR2 (germline): LGHDT, YNNKEL (reference sequence). The CDR3 totals 14 residues. This CDR3 reads CASSQSGGANVLTN. CDR3 in DNA: TGTGCCAGCAGCCAAAGCGGGGGCGCCAACGTCCTGACTAAC.

This clonotype has at least ten counts. CDR3 loop: CSARRESTDTQYF. DNA of the CDR3: TGCAGTGCGCGCCGGGAAAGCACAGATACGCAGTATTTT. The chain employs TRBV20-1 and TRBJ2-3; possibly TRBD2 for D (5 bases). Trimming shortened V by 6 bases and J by 0 bases, and 10 bases separated the two germline ends. This CDR3 comprises 13 residues. Germline V gives CDR1 DFQATT, CDR2 SNEGSKA (reference sequence).

This clonotype came up many times. The chain carries TRBV20-1 and TRBJ2-7; D gene uncertain. The V end lost 6 bases, the J end lost 2 bases, and 8 bases lay between the germline ends. The CDR3 sequence is 11 residues long. The germline gives CDR1 DFQATT, CDR2 SNEGSKA (reference sequence). The CDR3: CSAAPTYEQYF. CDR3 coding DNA: TGCAGTGCCGCACCCACCTACGAGCAGTACTTC.

This clonotype has at least ten counts. The V call is TRBV4-2, the J call TRBJ1-6; 9 bases fit TRBD1. Per germline, CDR1 LGHNA and CDR2 YNFKEQ. This CDR3 spans 16 amino acids. V shed 4 bases and J 7 bases; nucleotides not matched to a gene: 8. The CDR3 bases are TGTGCCAGCAGCCCCTCCGGGACAGGGAGAAATTCACCCCTCCACTTT. It encodes CASSPSGTGRNSPLHF.

This clonotype was counted many times. J is TRBJ1-6 and V is TRBV12-3 or TRBV12-4; TRBD1 might be the D (6 bases). The CDR3 totals 15 residues. V was shortened by 7 bases and J by 14 bases, with 24 bases between the two germline ends. The CDR3 DNA follows: TGTGCCAGCATTACAGGGTTTGGCCCAGCGGGGACCCTCCACTTT. As protein: CASITGFGPAGTLHF.

This clonotype was recorded many times. This sequence joins TRBV11-1 and TRBJ2-3; D might be TRBD1 (5 bases). The CDR3 length is 14 residues. Germline CDR1 is SGHAT and CDR2 is FQDESV (reference sequence). The V end was cut by 0 bases, the J end by 3 bases, with 7 bases between. The CDR3 DNA sequence: TGTGCCAGCAGCTTAGCGCAGGGTACAGATACGCAGTATTTT. This codes for CASSLAQGTDTQYF.

This clonotype was seen ten or more times. This rearrangement joins TRBV7-2 to TRBJ2-2, with TRBD2 identical over 8 bases. The CDR3 extends over 15 amino acids. Germline-derived CDR1 and CDR2 are SGHTA and FQGNSA. The ends lost 2 bases at V and 7 bases at J; junction bases unmatched: 6. The CDR3 loop is CASSLSGRAGGELFF. The CDR3 nucleotides read TGTGCCAGCAGCTTATCCGGGAGGGCCGGCGGGGAGCTGTTTTTT.

The sample holds many counts of this clonotype. The rearrangement links TRBV20-1 to TRBJ2-1; D perhaps matches TRBD2 (7 bases). The CDR3 extends over 14 amino acids. V was trimmed by 2 bases and J by 5 bases, leaving 13 bases between them. Germline V CDR1 and CDR2: DFQATT, SNEGSKA (reference sequence). This chain's CDR3 is CSARRGGLDNEQFF. CDR3 coding DNA: TGCAGTGCTAGAAGGGGGGGCTTGGACAATGAGCAGTTCTTC.

In this sample, this clonotype turned up many times. The chain uses TRBV7-6 and TRBJ2-1; D not certain. Germline-derived CDR1 and CDR2 are SGHVS and FNYEAQ. This CDR3 region has 17 residues. The V end lost 2 bases, the J end lost 0 bases, and 14 bases lay between the germline ends. For the CDR3, the DNA is TGTGCCAGCAGCTTATCCCCAGCGCCGAGCTCCTACAATGAGCAGTTCTTC. Translated: CASSLSPAPSSYNEQFF.

V usage is TRBV5-1 and J usage is TRBJ2-1, with 7 bases aligning to TRBD1. V shed 4 bases, J shed 9 bases, and the junction held 13 bases outside the gene matches. CDR3 size: 15 residues. CDR1 and CDR2 (germline): SGHRS, YFSETQ. The CDR3 is CASSQSGTVGGEQFF. The DNA for the CDR3 is TGCGCCAGCAGCCAATCCGGGACAGTGGGCGGTGAGCAGTTCTTC.

This clonotype was seen only a few times. V usage is TRBV12-3 or TRBV12-4 and J usage is TRBJ1-1; no definite D call. CDR3 length: 15 residues. V gave up 3 bases and J gave up 1 base, with 12 bases separating them. The CDR3 DNA sequence: TGTGCCAGCAGTTTTTTCCTGGCAGCGAACACTGAAGCTTTCTTT. As protein: CASSFFLAANTEAFF.

This clonotype was found many times. The chain links TRBV10-3 to TRBJ2-7; D unresolved. This CDR3 has 12 amino acids. The germline V and J ends were trimmed by 3 bases and 2 bases, with 5 bases remaining between them. Germline V gene lookup returns CDR1 ENHRY and CDR2 SYGVKD. The CDR3 protein is CAISDRPYEQYF. In DNA form, the CDR3 reads TGTGCCATCAGTGACAGACCCTACGAGCAGTACTTC.

In this sample, this clonotype turned up many times. V and J are TRBV20-1 and TRBJ2-1; D not resolved. This CDR3 spans 13 amino acids. CDR1 is DFQATT, CDR2 SNEGSKA, per germline (reference sequence). V was clipped by 6 bases and J by 12 bases, with 21 bases between them. The CDR3 is CSAIPSQLPPQFF. The CDR3 nucleotides are TGCAGTGCCATCCCCTCTCAACTACCCCCGCAGTTCTTC.

This clonotype has at least ten counts. The rearrangement uses TRBV7-9 and TRBJ2-1; 11 bases agree with TRBD1. Germline assignment: CDR1 SEHNR and CDR2 FQNEAQ (reference sequence). After removal of 5 bases from V and 15 bases from J, the junction contained 12 bases not matched to a gene. The CDR3 has 14 amino acids. The CDR3 coding sequence is TGTGCCAGCAGCCCGGACAGGGGGCCTAATCATCCGTTCTTC. Encoded protein: CASSPDRGPNHPFF.

This clonotype was seen at least ten times. V is TRBV27 and J is TRBJ2-7; D may be TRBD2 (6 bases). CDR1 is MNHEY, CDR2 SMNVEV, per germline (reference sequence). The CDR3 covers 12 residues. Trimming cost V 5 bases and J 6 bases, with 11 bases left between them. CDR3: CASSIIGGEQYF. CDR3 coding DNA: TGTGCCAGCAGTATAATCGGGGGCGAGCAGTACTTC.

This clonotype was observed many times. V usage is TRBV9 and J usage is TRBJ2-1, with D maybe TRBD2 (5 bases). Germline V lookup: CDR1 SGDLS, CDR2 YYNGEE. With 0 bases removed from V and 4 bases from J, the gap between germline ends came to 17 bases. The CDR3 has 17 amino acids. DNA of the CDR3: TGTGCCAGCAGCGTAGGATCTGAGGGCCCCCCGTACAATGAGCAGTTCTTC. Residues: CASSVGSEGPPYNEQFF.

This clonotype was counted many times. The chain uses TRBV4-3 and TRBJ2-1; 11 positions agree with TRBD2. The junction had 8 bases not matched to a gene; V was cut back by 3 bases and J by 7 bases. The length of the CDR3 is 16 residues. Germline CDR1 and CDR2: LGHNA and YSLEER. CDR3 in DNA: TGCGCCAGCAGCCAGGAGACTAGCGGGATCCTAAATGAGCAGTTCTTC. Translated: CASSQETSGILNEQFF.

J is TRBJ1-2 and V is TRBV10-3; 10 bases line up with TRBD1. With V trimmed by 1 base and J by 7 bases, 9 bases remained unmatched. CDR3 length: 16 residues. The germline V gene encodes CDR1 ENHRY and CDR2 SYGVKD. The CDR3: CAISELGQGTGVGYTF. The DNA of the CDR3 is TGTGCCATCAGTGAGTTAGGCCAAGGGACAGGGGTTGGCTACACCTTC.

Only a few counts were recorded for this clonotype. This may arise from a read error, as a much more abundant clone is one base away. The V and J genes are TRBV5-1 and TRBJ2-2; TRBD1 aligns across 9 bases. This CDR3 has 15 amino acids. Germline CDR1 and CDR2: SGHRS and YFSETQ. The chain's CDR3 is CASRWTGVTTGKLFF. In nucleotides, the CDR3 is TGCGCCAGCAGGTGGACAGGGGTTACCACCGGGAAGCTGTTTTTT.